The TCR beta chain described here comes from a study of T cells after yellow fever vaccination. They built TCR cDNA with 5'RACE template switching, a step that put in a universal primer site and UMIs. TCRdb re-analysed the 5' RACE reads in MiXCR, keeping a single row per CDR3 protein. Of under 300,000 distinct CDR3 sequences listed, 6.9% were seen once; the top ten hold approximately 0.85%. This clonotype was counted between two and nine times. Its specificity is unknown. General observations from the study: Peak timing came faster in the weaker secondary response, day 5 versus 15. Abundant bulk-population clonotypes could contaminate the FACS-sorted repertoires. The booster saw the reappearance of most primary-vaccination clones (96% CD4, about 90% CD8).

CDR3 size: 15 residues. The V end lost 3 bases, the J end lost 0 bases, and 11 bases lay between the germline ends. Germline V CDR1 and CDR2: KGHSH, LQKENI. This receptor was obtained from a man between 25 and 39 years old who received the YFV17D yellow fever vaccine. The specimen was CD4+ T cells sorted from PBMCs, collected 15 days after the yellow fever booster vaccination. The chain recombines TRBV18 with TRBJ1-2; D gene ambiguous. The DNA for the CDR3 is TGTGCCAGCTCACCCGGGGTACCCACTAACTATGGCTACACCTTC. It encodes CASSPGVPTNYGYTF.